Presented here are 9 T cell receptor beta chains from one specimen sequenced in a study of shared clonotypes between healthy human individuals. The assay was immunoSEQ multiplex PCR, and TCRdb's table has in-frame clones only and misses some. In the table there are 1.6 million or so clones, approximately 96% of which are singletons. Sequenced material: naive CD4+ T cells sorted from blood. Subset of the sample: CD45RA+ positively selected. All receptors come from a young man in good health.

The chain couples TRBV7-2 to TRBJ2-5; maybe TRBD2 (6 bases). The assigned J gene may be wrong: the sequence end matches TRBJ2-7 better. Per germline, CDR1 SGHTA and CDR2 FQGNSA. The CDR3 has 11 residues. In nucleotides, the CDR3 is TGTGCCAGCAGGGGGGGCTACGAGCAGTACTTC. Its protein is CASRGGYEQYF.

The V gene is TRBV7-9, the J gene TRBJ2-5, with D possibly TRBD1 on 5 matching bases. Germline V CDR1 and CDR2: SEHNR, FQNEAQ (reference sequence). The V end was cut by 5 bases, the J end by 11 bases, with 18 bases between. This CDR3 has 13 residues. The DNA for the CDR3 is TGTGCCAGCAGCCTTGGGCAGCCACAGGAGCAGTACTTC. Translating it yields CASSLGQPQEQYF.

This CDR3 reads CASSWGTHNEQFF. The CDR3 coding sequence is TGTGCCAGCAGCTGGGGGACTCACAATGAGCAGTTCTTC. The chain combines TRBV5-4 with TRBJ2-1, with D possibly TRBD2 on 6 matching bases. In germline, CDR1 is SGHNT, CDR2 YYREEE (reference sequence). V was pared by 3 bases and J by 5 bases, with 9 bases between. The CDR3 runs to 13 residues.

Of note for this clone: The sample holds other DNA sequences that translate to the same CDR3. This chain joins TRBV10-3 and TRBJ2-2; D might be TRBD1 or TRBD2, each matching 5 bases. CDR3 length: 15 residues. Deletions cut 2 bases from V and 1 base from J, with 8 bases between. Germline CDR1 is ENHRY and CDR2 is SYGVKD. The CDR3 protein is CAISEPGGNTGELFF. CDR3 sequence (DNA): TGTGCCATCAGTGAGCCTGGGGGGAACACCGGGGAGCTGTTTTTT.

The CDR3 DNA follows: TGTGCCAGCAGCGTAGGACGAGCAGTAGTGGGAAGGAGAACTGAAGCTTTCTTT. Its protein is CASSVGRAVVGRRTEAFF. The V and J genes are TRBV9 and TRBJ1-1, with D uncertain. Germline V gene data show CDR1 as SGDLS and CDR2 as YYNGEE. The germline V and J ends were trimmed by 0 bases and 5 bases, with 23 bases remaining between them. There are 18 residues in the CDR3.

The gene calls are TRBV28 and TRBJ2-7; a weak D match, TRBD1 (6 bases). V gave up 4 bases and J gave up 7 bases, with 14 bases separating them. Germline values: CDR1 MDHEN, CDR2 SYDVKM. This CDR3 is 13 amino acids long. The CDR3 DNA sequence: TGTGCCAGCAGTTCACCCAGCAGGGGAGAGCAGTACTTC. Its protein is CASSSPSRGEQYF. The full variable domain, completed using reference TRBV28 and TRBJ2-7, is DVKVTQSSRYLVKRTGEKVFLECVQDMDHENMFWYRQDPGLGLRLIYFSYDVKMKEKGDIPEGYSVSREKKERFSLILESASTNQTSMYLCASSSPSRGEQYFGPGTRLTVT.

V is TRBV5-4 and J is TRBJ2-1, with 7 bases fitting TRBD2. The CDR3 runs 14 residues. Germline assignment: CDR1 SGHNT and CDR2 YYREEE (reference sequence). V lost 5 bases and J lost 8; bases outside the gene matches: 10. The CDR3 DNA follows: TGTGCCAGCAGGGCGGGAGATCCAGGCGATGAGCAGTTCTTC. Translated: CASRAGDPGDEQFF.

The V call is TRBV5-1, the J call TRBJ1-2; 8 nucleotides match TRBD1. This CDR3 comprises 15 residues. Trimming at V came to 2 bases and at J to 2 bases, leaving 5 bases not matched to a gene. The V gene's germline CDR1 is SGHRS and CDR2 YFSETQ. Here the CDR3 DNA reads TGCGCCAGCAGCTTAGACAGGGGCTCAAACTATGGCTACACCTTC. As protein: CASSLDRGSNYGYTF.

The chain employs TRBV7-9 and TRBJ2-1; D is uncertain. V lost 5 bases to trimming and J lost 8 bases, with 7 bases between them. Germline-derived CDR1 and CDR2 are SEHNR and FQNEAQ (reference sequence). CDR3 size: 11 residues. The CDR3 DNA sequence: TGTGCCAGCAGCCGTTCGGATGAGCAGTTCTTC. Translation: CASSRSDEQFF. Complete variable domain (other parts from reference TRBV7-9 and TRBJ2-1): DTGVSQNPRHKITKRGQNVTFRCDPISEHNRLYWYRQTLGQGPEFLTYFQNEAQLEKSRLLSDRFSAERPKGSFSTLEIQRTEQGDSAMYLCASSRSDEQFFGPGTRLTVL.